This T cell receptor (beta chain) was identified during a study of regulatory T cells in long-lasting Graves disease. The CDR3 is 13 amino acids. Noted time point: newly diagnosed GD, antithyroid drugs for less than 3 months. The TCR library was made from RNA that had been extracted from PBMCs in TRIzol. The table lists this clonotype with many counts. HTBI primers from iRepertoire and Arm-PCR of CDR3 regions yielded the TCR beta libraries. From the multiplex PCR reads, TCRdb called clonotypes with MiXCR, one entry per CDR3 protein. Among 350,000 to 550,000 distinct CDR3 sequences listed, 16% were seen once. These same records also appear under a second study, on T cells in Graves' hyperthyroidism and ophthalmopathy.

This TCR came from a woman between 18 and 29 years old with Graves disease. This specimen consisted of peripheral blood mononuclear cells (PBMCs), obtained at new diagnosis, from a patient treated with antithyroid drugs. The rearrangement links TRBV3-2 to TRBJ1-5. TRBV3-2 corresponds to a pseudogene. The CDR3 region has the DNA TGTGCCAGCAGCCGTTCCGCTGGTCAGCCCCAGCATTTT. Protein product: CASSRSAGQPQHF.